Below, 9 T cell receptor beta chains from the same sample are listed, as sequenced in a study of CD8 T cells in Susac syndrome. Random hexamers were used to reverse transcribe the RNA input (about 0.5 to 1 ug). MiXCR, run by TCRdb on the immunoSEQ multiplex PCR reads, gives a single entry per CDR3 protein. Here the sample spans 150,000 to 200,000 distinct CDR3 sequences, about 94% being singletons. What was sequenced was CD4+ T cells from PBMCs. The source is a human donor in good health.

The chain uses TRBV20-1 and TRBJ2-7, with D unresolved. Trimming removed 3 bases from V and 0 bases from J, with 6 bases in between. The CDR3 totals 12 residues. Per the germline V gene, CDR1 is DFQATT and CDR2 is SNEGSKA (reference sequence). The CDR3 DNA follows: TGCAGTGCTAGTCTGGGCTCCTACGAGCAGTACTTC. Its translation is CSASLGSYEQYF.

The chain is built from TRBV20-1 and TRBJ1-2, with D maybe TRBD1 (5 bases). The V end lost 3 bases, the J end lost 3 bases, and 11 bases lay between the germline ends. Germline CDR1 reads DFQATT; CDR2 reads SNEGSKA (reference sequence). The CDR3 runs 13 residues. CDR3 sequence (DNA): TGCAGTGCTAGTACGGGGGGGTACTATGGCTACACCTTC. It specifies CSASTGGYYGYTF.

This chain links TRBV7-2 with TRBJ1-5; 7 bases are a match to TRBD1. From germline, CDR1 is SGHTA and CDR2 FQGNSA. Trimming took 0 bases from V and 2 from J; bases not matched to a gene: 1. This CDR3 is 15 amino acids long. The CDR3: CASSLATGGNQPQHF. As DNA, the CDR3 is TGTGCCAGCAGCTTAGCCACAGGGGGCAATCAGCCCCAGCATTTT.

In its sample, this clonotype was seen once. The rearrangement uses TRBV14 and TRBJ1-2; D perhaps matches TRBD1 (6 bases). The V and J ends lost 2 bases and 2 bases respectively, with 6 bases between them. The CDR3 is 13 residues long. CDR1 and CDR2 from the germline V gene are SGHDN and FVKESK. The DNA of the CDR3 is TGTGCCAGCAGCCAAACAGGGAACTATGGCTACACCTTC. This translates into CASSQTGNYGYTF.

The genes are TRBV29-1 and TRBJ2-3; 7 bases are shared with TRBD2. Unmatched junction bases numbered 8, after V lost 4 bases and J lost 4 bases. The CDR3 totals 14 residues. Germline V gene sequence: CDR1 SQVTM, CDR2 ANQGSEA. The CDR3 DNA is TGCAGCGTTGGGGAATGGGGAGGGGCAGATACGCAGTATTTT. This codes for CSVGEWGGADTQYF.

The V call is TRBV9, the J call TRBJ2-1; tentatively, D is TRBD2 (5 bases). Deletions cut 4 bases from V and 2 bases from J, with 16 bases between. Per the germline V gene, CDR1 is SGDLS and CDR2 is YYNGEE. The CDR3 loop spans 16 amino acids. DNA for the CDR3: TGTGCCAGCAGCCCCGGACGGACTTCAGCCTACAATGAGCAGTTCTTC. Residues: CASSPGRTSAYNEQFF.

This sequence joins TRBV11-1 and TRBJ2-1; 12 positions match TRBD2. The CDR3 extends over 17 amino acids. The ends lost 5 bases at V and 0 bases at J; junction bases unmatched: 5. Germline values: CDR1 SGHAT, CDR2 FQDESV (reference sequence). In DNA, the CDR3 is TGTGCCAGCAGCCCTGGACTAGCGGGATCCTCCTACAATGAGCAGTTCTTC. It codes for CASSPGLAGSSYNEQFF.

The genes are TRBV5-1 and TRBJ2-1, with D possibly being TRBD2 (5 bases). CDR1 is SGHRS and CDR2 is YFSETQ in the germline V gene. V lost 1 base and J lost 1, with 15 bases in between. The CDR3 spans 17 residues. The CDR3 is CASSLKVEGRSYNEQFF. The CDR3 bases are TGCGCCAGCAGCTTGAAGGTCGAGGGAAGATCCTACAATGAGCAGTTCTTC. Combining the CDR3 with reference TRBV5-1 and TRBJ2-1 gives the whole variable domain KAGVTQTPRYLIKTRGQQVTLSCSPISGHRSVSWYQQTPGQGLQFLFEYFSETQRNKGNFPGRFSGRQFSNSRSEMNVSTLELGDSALYLCASSLKVEGRSYNEQFFGPGTRLTVL.

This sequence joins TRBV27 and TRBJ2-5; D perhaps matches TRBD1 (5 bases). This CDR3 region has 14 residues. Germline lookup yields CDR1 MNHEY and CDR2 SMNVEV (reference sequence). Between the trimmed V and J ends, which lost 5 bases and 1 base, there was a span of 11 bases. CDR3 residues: CASSPLQGQETQYF. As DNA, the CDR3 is TGTGCCAGCAGTCCCCTTCAGGGCCAAGAGACCCAGTACTTC.